This note documents a single T cell receptor (beta chain) sequence. The antigen remains undetermined. A read error is possible here, since a much larger clone lies one base away. The data derive from a study of regulatory T cells in long-lasting Graves disease. Study outcomes and limitations: Newly diagnosed disease favored TRBV20-1 and TRBJ2-1 over persistent disease.

This CDR3 contains 11 residues. The germline V gene has CDR1 MNHNS and CDR2 SASEGT. According to the study, TCR beta libraries were built with iRepertoire HTBI primers and CDR3-region Arm-PCR. TCRdb re-called the multiplex PCR reads with MiXCR, one entry per CDR3 protein. The sample carries about 540,000 distinct CDR3 sequences, roughly 14% recorded once. Time point defined: newly diagnosed GD, antithyroid drugs for less than 3 months. Following extraction of RNA from PBMCs, that RNA was used to make the TCR library. The sample was also linked to a second study, of T cells in Graves' hyperthyroidism and ophthalmopathy.

The sequences come from peripheral blood mononuclear cells (PBMCs), collected at new diagnosis, from a patient treated with antithyroid drugs. The rearrangement uses TRBV6-1 and TRBJ2-7; unclear D gene. The receptor was isolated from a man aged 30-40 years with Graves disease. The CDR3 reads CASRAGLEQCF. Here the CDR3 DNA reads TGTGCCAGCAGGGCCGGGCTCGAGCAGTGCTTC.